This record concerns one TCR beta chain sequence. There is no known antigen for this receptor. Qualities for individual bases were not recorded, and no much larger clone is one base off. The sample originates from a study of cytomegalovirus exposure and HLA in healthy donors (dated by TCRdb to about 2017). A note on the overall study: According to a later analysis, the 120 or so validation repertoires were produced on the same platform as the 666 repertoires of the first cohort. The study was designed to test whether signatures of past pathogen exposure could be identified by cataloging public T cell receptors. Along with the roughly 670-subject first cohort, a separate validation cohort of over 90 different subjects was used. High-throughput TCR immunosequencing, statistical association of individual TCRs with disease status, and machine learning were combined to predict cytomegalovirus infection status.

Libraries were constructed by the immunoSEQ multiplex PCR assay. For the original study's pipeline: A statistical classification framework was built to diagnose cytomegalovirus status from the catalog of TCR beta chain sequences. TCRdb carries this immuneACCESS record with in-frame sequences only. Its versions omit some clonotypes, under half of them owing to an unresolved V gene in the studies checked, with the rest unexplained. V, J and clone size are taken as reported in that table, and D and trimming were inferred from the DNA itself. The sample contains 71,000 or so clones, just under 95% of them found a single time. About 1.5% of the sample comes from the top ten. The paper as a whole reports these results and caveats: A total of 150 to 200 TCR beta chains were listed by the study as associated with cytomegalovirus. Subsequent analysis determined that TCRs grouped into clusters in the first cohort also showed a tendency toward co-occurrence across the roughly 120 validation repertoires, and 94% of cluster scores exceeded 0. In vitro tests confirmed that a few of the cytomegalovirus-associated TCR beta chains recognize cytomegalovirus antigens. Most TCR sequences were seen in very few donors, while some public TCRs were found in many individuals. All 120 or so repertoires were used to score co-occurrence in the validation cohort in a later analysis, because that analysis had no HLA typing for the cohort. It was suggested by the authors that the approach could potentially be generalized to other disease states and immunological phenotypes. The classifier was reported to diagnose cytomegalovirus status with high specificity and sensitivity in both the original and validation cohorts.

Separate from the roughly 650-subject first cohort, the validation cohort of 120 subjects was the group to which the donors belonged. Trimming removed 4 bases from V and 5 bases from J; the gene matches leave 11 bases unexplained. CDR1 and CDR2, looked up from the germline V gene, are SGHDT and YYEEEE. Its CDR3 holds 16 amino acids, cysteine through phenylalanine. The read is trimmed to its CDR3 DNA, 48 bases read in frame from base 1. This chain is built from TRBV5-6 and TRBJ2-5; a stretch of 10 junction bases matches TRBD1. The sequence came from a man aged 18 to 29 in good health and CMV-seropositive. Sequencing input: PBMCs. The sequenced DNA: TGTGCCAGCAGCCTTATGCGGGACAGGGGAATGGAGACCCAGTACTTC. Its translation reads: CASSLMRDRGMETQYF.